This T cell receptor (beta chain) stems from a study of blood T cell repertoires in COVID-19. In the study overall: Spain, Italy and the United States supplied samples that represented acute and convalescent COVID-19. From T cells, B-cell-depleted T cells, or PBMCs came the material, which was cDNA or gDNA.

V lost 6 bases to trimming and J lost 1 base; unmatched junction nucleotides: 2. The CDR3 has 14 amino acids. Looked up from germline, CDR1 is LNHDA and CDR2 is SQIVND (reference sequence). Original analysis: Quantification of nucleated cells was approximated via reference gene primer amplification. The method was immunoSEQ multiplex PCR; TCRdb's version includes in-frame clones alone and lacks a portion of them. The DNA was the basis for D and trimming; V, J and clone size are from that table. The sample lists 100,000 to 150,000 clones, around four fifths occurring once. The rearrangement joins TRBV19 to TRBJ1-1; 10 bases align to TRBD1. Specimen: peripheral blood. The source of this sequence is a human donor in a cohort sampled during active COVID-19. The CDR3 bases are TGTGCCAGTAGGGACAGGGGGGAGAACACTGAAGCTTTCTTT. Its protein is CASRDRGENTEAFF.